The rows below give T cell receptor beta chains drawn from one sample of a study of T cell changes during pregnancy in multiple sclerosis. TCRdb's copy holds only in-frame clones and misses some; the assay was immunoSEQ multiplex PCR. Of approximately 65,000 clones in the sample, around 90% were seen once. Here the sequenced sample was peripheral blood, taken in the third trimester of pregnancy. The receptors stem from a female donor in good health, enrolled as a control in a pregnancy study. Each CDR3 is given with its conserved first and last residue. D genes are given only for firm matches. Clone size is shown for a subset of rows, as once, few, many or a class of expanded clone.

J gene: TRBJ1-2; clone size: NA; D gene: NA; V gene: TRBV27; CDR3 DNA: TGTGCCAGCAGTCAGCAGGGGATCTATGGCTACACCTTC; CDR3 protein: CASSQQGIYGYTF
J gene: TRBJ2-7; clone size: NA; D gene: NA; V gene: TRBV11-2; CDR3 DNA: TGTGCCAGCAGCTTAACCGGGTTCTCCGCCTACGAGCAGTACTTC; CDR3 protein: CASSLTGFSAYEQYF
J gene: TRBJ2-1; clone size: NA; D gene: TRBD2; V gene: TRBV6-4; CDR3 DNA: TGTGCCAGCAGTGGACTAGCGGGGAACTACAATGAGCAGTTCTTC; CDR3 protein: CASSGLAGNYNEQFF
J gene: TRBJ1-2; clone size: NA; D gene: NA; V gene: TRBV7-2; CDR3 DNA: TGTGCCAGCAGCTCCAGGGGTGGGTATGGCTACACCTTC; CDR3 protein: CASSSRGGYGYTF
J gene: TRBJ1-2; clone size: once; D gene: NA; V gene: TRBV10-3; CDR3 DNA: TGTGCCATCAGTGAGTCGACAGGACGGACTAACTATGGCTACACCTTC; CDR3 protein: CAISESTGRTNYGYTF
J gene: TRBJ1-4; clone size: NA; D gene: NA; V gene: TRBV30; CDR3 DNA: TGTGCCGCGCCGGGGGGAGGGGAAAAACTGTTTTTT; CDR3 protein: CAAPGGGEKLFF
J gene: TRBJ1-1; clone size: few; D gene: NA; V gene: TRBV19; CDR3 DNA: TGTGCCAGTAGTGCCGACAGTCTGGCAGAAGCTTTCTTT; CDR3 protein: CASSADSLAEAFF
J gene: TRBJ2-3; clone size: NA; D gene: TRBD2; V gene: TRBV5-1; CDR3 DNA: TGCGCCAGCAGCCCTAGCGGTGCTAGCACAGATACGCAGTATTTT; CDR3 protein: CASSPSGASTDTQYF
J gene: TRBJ2-7; clone size: NA; D gene: NA; V gene: TRBV4-3; CDR3 DNA: TGCGCCAGCAGCCTCGTCTTGGGCCACGAGCAGTACTTC; CDR3 protein: CASSLVLGHEQYF
J gene: TRBJ2-3; clone size: NA; D gene: NA; V gene: TRBV9; CDR3 DNA: TGTGCCAGCAGCTACCCTAGGACTGGACCTAGCACAGATACGCAGTATTTT; CDR3 protein: CASSYPRTGPSTDTQYF
J gene: TRBJ2-1; clone size: once; D gene: NA; V gene: TRBV29-1; CDR3 DNA: TGCAGCGTTGATGAGGTAAGGGACATCTTCTCCTACAATGAGCAGTTCTTC; CDR3 protein: CSVDEVRDIFSYNEQFF
J gene: TRBJ1-2; clone size: NA; D gene: NA; V gene: TRBV6-6; CDR3 DNA: TGTGCCAGCAGCCCAGGGGCTAACTATGGCTACACCTTC; CDR3 protein: CASSPGANYGYTF
J gene: TRBJ2-7; clone size: NA; D gene: NA; V gene: TRBV28; CDR3 DNA: TGTGCCACCGCGGCAAATAACGAGCAGTACTTC; CDR3 protein: CATAANNEQYF
J gene: TRBJ2-2; clone size: NA; D gene: NA; V gene: TRBV5-1; CDR3 DNA: TGCGCCAGCAGCTTTCAGGGGTCCGGGGAGCTGTTTTTT; CDR3 protein: CASSFQGSGELFF
J gene: TRBJ2-7; clone size: NA; D gene: NA; V gene: TRBV6-5; CDR3 DNA: TGTGCCAGCAAGGCCGGGGTTCCGCTGGGGGAGCAGTACTTC; CDR3 protein: CASKAGVPLGEQYF
J gene: TRBJ2-2; clone size: once; D gene: TRBD1; V gene: TRBV4-2; CDR3 DNA: TGTGCCAGCAGCCGAGGGGGCACCACCGGGGAGCTGTTTTTT; CDR3 protein: CASSRGGTTGELFF
J gene: TRBJ1-1; clone size: NA; D gene: NA; V gene: TRBV7-2; CDR3 DNA: TGTGCCAGCAGCTTAAGGTATTCGGGGTCTGAAGCTTTCTTT; CDR3 protein: CASSLRYSGSEAFF
J gene: TRBJ2-1; clone size: NA; D gene: TRBD2; V gene: TRBV5-1; CDR3 DNA: TGCGCCAGCAGCTTTCTAGCGGGGGCCTACAATGAGCAGTTCTTC; CDR3 protein: CASSFLAGAYNEQFF
J gene: TRBJ1-2; clone size: NA; D gene: TRBD1; V gene: TRBV18; CDR3 DNA: TGTGCCAGCTCGACAGGGGAGAAGGGCTACACCTTC; CDR3 protein: CASSTGEKGYTF
J gene: TRBJ1-1; clone size: NA; D gene: NA; V gene: TRBV19; CDR3 DNA: TGTGCCAAGGTGGGGGGGAACACTGAAGCTTTCTTT; CDR3 protein: CAKVGGNTEAFF
J gene: TRBJ2-7; clone size: NA; D gene: TRBD1; V gene: TRBV11-3; CDR3 DNA: TGTGCCAGCAGCCGGACAGGGGGCTACGAGCAGTACTTC; CDR3 protein: CASSRTGGYEQYF
J gene: TRBJ1-6; clone size: NA; D gene: NA; V gene: TRBV4-3; CDR3 DNA: TGCGCCAGCAGCCAAGATTATACGACCGGCACCCGTCGTACGGGTTCACCCCTCCACTTT; CDR3 protein: CASSQDYTTGTRRTGSPLHF
J gene: TRBJ1-2; clone size: NA; D gene: NA; V gene: TRBV2; CDR3 DNA: TGTGCCAGCAGTCCAAACTGGGGCTACACCTTC; CDR3 protein: CASSPNWGYTF
J gene: TRBJ1-2; clone size: NA; D gene: NA; V gene: TRBV14; CDR3 DNA: TGTGCCAGCAGCCAAGATACGTTCCAGGACTATGGCTACACCTTC; CDR3 protein: CASSQDTFQDYGYTF
J gene: TRBJ1-5; clone size: NA; D gene: TRBD1; V gene: TRBV2; CDR3 DNA: TGTGCCAGCGGAGGACAGGGGAATAATCAGCCCCAGCATTTT; CDR3 protein: CASGGQGNNQPQHF
J gene: TRBJ2-1; clone size: NA; D gene: TRBD1; V gene: TRBV28; CDR3 DNA: TGTGCCAGCACCCAGAGGGGGCGGAGCTCCTACAATGAGCAGTTCTTC; CDR3 protein: CASTQRGRSSYNEQFF
J gene: TRBJ1-6; clone size: NA; D gene: NA; V gene: TRBV14; CDR3 DNA: TGTGCCAGCAGCCAGTTTAATAATTCACCCCTCCACTTT; CDR3 protein: CASSQFNNSPLHF
J gene: TRBJ2-6; clone size: NA; D gene: NA; V gene: TRBV7-2; CDR3 DNA: TGTGCCAGCAGCTTAGGCGGACAACGCTCTGGGGCCAACGTCCTGACTTTC; CDR3 protein: CASSLGGQRSGANVLTF
J gene: TRBJ1-4; clone size: NA; D gene: NA; V gene: TRBV5-1; CDR3 DNA: TGCGCCAGCAGCTCCTCCACAGGGATCGAAAAACTGTTTTTT; CDR3 protein: CASSSSTGIEKLFF
J gene: TRBJ2-3; clone size: NA; D gene: TRBD2; V gene: TRBV7-2; CDR3 DNA: TGTGCCAGCAGCTTACAGTCTAGCGGGGGGGTGTCAAATACGCAGTATTTT; CDR3 protein: CASSLQSSGGVSNTQYF
J gene: TRBJ2-2; clone size: once; D gene: NA; V gene: TRBV7-3; CDR3 DNA: TGTGCCAGCAGCTTAATGGGGAGAGTCGGGGAGCTGTTTTTT; CDR3 protein: CASSLMGRVGELFF
J gene: TRBJ1-2; clone size: NA; D gene: NA; V gene: TRBV18; CDR3 DNA: TGTGCCAGCTCACCGGGGGAGGACTATGGCTACACCTTC; CDR3 protein: CASSPGEDYGYTF
J gene: TRBJ2-2; clone size: NA; D gene: TRBD1; V gene: TRBV11-3; CDR3 DNA: TGTGCCAGCAGCCGGACAGGGGCTGACGGGGAGCTGTTTTTT; CDR3 protein: CASSRTGADGELFF
J gene: TRBJ2-1; clone size: once; D gene: TRBD2; V gene: TRBV11-2; CDR3 DNA: TGTGCCAGCAGCTCTCTAGCGGGGGGGTACAATGAGCAGTTCTTC; CDR3 protein: CASSSLAGGYNEQFF
J gene: TRBJ2-7; clone size: NA; D gene: TRBD1; V gene: TRBV7-2; CDR3 DNA: TGTGCCAGCAGCCGGGACAGGTCCTACGAGCAGTACTTC; CDR3 protein: CASSRDRSYEQYF
J gene: TRBJ1-3; clone size: once; D gene: TRBD1; V gene: TRBV5-1; CDR3 DNA: TGCGCCAGCAGCCAAAAAGGACAGGGGGACTCTGGAAACACCATATATTTT; CDR3 protein: CASSQKGQGDSGNTIYF
J gene: TRBJ1-2; clone size: NA; D gene: TRBD1; V gene: TRBV12-5; CDR3 DNA: TGTGCTAGTGGTCCCCGGACAGGGGCCCGATATGGCTACACCTTC; CDR3 protein: CASGPRTGARYGYTF